The 13 T cell receptor beta chains below were found in one sample sequenced in a study of monozygotic twins with inflammatory bowel disease (dated by TCRdb to between 2017 and 2020). The library was produced with 5' RACE. The data were produced on an Illumina HiSeq 2500. Each CDR3 protein sequence appears as one entry after TCRdb reprocessed the reads, and no DNA is included. This sample's table lists 330,000 or so distinct CDR3 sequences. The ten biggest clones cover around 2% of the sample. What was sequenced was blood. These receptors were obtained from a human donor with ulcerative colitis or Crohn's disease, or a healthy co-twin of an affected twin (not recorded which).

The chain is built from TRBV6-5 and TRBJ2-7; no DNA is available, so the TRBD2 call from TCRdb remains unchecked. This CDR3 region has 14 residues. The V gene's germline CDR1 is MNHEY and CDR2 SVGAGI. This CDR3 is CASSYSRGGYEQYF.

The chain is built from TRBV5-4 and TRBJ2-6; the TCRdb D gene call, TRBD2, has no DNA to confirm it. This CDR3 is 18 amino acids long. Germline CDR1 reads SGHNT; CDR2 reads YYREEE (reference sequence). CDR3: CASSPSTGPNSGANVLTF.

The CDR3 protein is CASSFGQGEYEQYF. The chain links TRBV5-1 to TRBJ2-7; the TCRdb call, TRBD1, lacks DNA for checking. Germline CDR1 and CDR2: SGHRS and YFSETQ. CDR3 length: 14 amino acids. The whole variable domain, filled in from reference TRBV5-1 and TRBJ2-7, reads KAGVTQTPRYLIKTRGQQVTLSCSPISGHRSVSWYQQTPGQGLQFLFEYFSETQRNKGNFPGRFSGRQFSNSRSEMNVSTLELGDSALYLCASSFGQGEYEQYFGPGTRLTVT.

The chain links TRBV29-1 to TRBJ2-1; TCRdb's assignment of TRBD2 cannot be checked, as there is no DNA. This CDR3 comprises 13 residues. Germline CDR1 SQVTM, CDR2 ANQGSEA. CDR3 protein: CSVDISGRAEQFF.

V usage is TRBV7-2 and J usage is TRBJ2-3; TCRdb gives TRBD2 as the D gene, but with no DNA this cannot be confirmed. The CDR3 has 16 residues. Germline values: CDR1 SGHTA, CDR2 FQGNSA. The chain's CDR3 is CASSSIAGGPTDTQYF.

The chain's CDR3 is CSARLAGVTDTQYF. The chain employs TRBV20-1 and TRBJ2-3; with no DNA, the TCRdb D assignment of TRBD2 cannot be verified. The germline V gene has CDR1 DFQATT and CDR2 SNEGSKA (reference sequence). This CDR3 has 14 residues.

V gene TRBV28 combines with J gene TRBJ1-3. The germline V gene encodes CDR1 MDHEN and CDR2 SYDVKM. This CDR3 has 13 residues. CDR3 protein: CASMRGDGNTIYF.

The chain links TRBV29-1 to TRBJ2-1; TCRdb calls TRBD1, which cannot be checked without DNA. Germline CDR1 reads SQVTM; CDR2 reads ANQGSEA. This CDR3 contains 11 residues. CDR3 sequence reads: CSGTGGHEQFF.

The rearrangement uses TRBV5-1 and TRBJ2-1. Germline values: CDR1 SGHRS, CDR2 YFSETQ. The CDR3 spans 15 residues. The CDR3 loop is CASSHDRGSYNEQFF.

The chain has TRBV3-1 and TRBJ2-7. The CDR3 sequence is 13 residues long. The V gene's germline CDR1 is LGHDT and CDR2 YNNKEL (reference sequence). CDR3 loop: CASSHAHGYEQYF.

J is TRBJ2-1 and V is TRBV2; TCRdb's assignment of TRBD1 cannot be checked, as there is no DNA. Germline V gene sequence: CDR1 SNHLY, CDR2 FYNNEI. This CDR3 comprises 17 residues. CDR3 region: CASPGKMRHPASNEQFF.

The chain uses TRBV10-2 and TRBJ2-1; the TCRdb call, TRBD2, lacks DNA for checking. The CDR3 extends over 15 amino acids. The V gene's germline CDR1 is WSHSY and CDR2 SAAADI. CDR3 amino acids: CASRLAGGPGNEQFF.

This chain joins TRBV5-5 and TRBJ1-6. Germline V gene data show CDR1 as SGHKS and CDR2 as YYEKEE (reference sequence). The CDR3 covers 15 residues. The CDR3 sequence: CASSLQDQRGWPLHF.